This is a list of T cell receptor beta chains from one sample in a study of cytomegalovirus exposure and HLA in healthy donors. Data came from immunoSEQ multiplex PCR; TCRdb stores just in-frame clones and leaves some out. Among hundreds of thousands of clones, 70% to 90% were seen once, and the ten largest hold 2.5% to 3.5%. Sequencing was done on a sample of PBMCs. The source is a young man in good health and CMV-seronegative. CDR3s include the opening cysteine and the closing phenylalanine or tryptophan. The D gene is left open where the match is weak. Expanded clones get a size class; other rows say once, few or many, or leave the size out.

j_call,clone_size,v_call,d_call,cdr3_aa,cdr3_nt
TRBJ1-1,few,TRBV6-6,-,CASSYLQGPEAFF,TGTGCCAGCAGTTACTTACAGGGCCCTGAAGCTTTCTTT
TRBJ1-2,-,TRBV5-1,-,CASSLDRRPGGYTF,TGCGCCAGCAGCTTGGACAGGCGCCCCGGGGGCTACACCTTC
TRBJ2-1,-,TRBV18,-,CASSETVGGLAEQFF,TGTGCCAGCTCAGAAACCGTTGGGGGCTTGGCTGAGCAGTTCTTC
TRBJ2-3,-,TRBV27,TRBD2,CASSFGSGGTDTQYF,TGTGCCAGCAGTTTTGGGAGCGGGGGGACAGATACGCAGTATTTT
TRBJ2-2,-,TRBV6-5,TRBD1,CASSYDRGPGELFF,TGTGCCAGCAGTTACGACAGGGGGCCCGGGGAGCTGTTTTTT
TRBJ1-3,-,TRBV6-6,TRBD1,CASRRDREAGNTIYF,TGTGCCAGCAGAAGGGACAGGGAAGCTGGAAACACCATATATTTT
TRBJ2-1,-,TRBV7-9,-,CASSLAAVSYNEQFF,TGTGCCAGCAGCTTAGCTGCAGTCTCCTACAATGAGCAGTTCTTC
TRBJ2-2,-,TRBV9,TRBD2,CASSEGTSGGAITGELFF,TGTGCCAGCAGCGAAGGGACTAGCGGGGGGGCCATTACCGGGGAGCTGTTTTTT
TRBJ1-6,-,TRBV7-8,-,CASSLAQGSYNSPLHF,TGTGCCAGCAGCTTAGCGCAGGGGTCCTATAATTCACCCCTCCACTTT
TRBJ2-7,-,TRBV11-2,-,CASSLGGVYEQYF,TGTGCCAGCAGCTTAGGGGGGGTCTACGAGCAGTACTTC
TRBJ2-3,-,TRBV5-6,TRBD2,CASSSSGGRQQYF,TGTGCCAGCAGCAGTAGCGGGGGGCGTCAGCAGTATTTT
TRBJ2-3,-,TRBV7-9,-,CASSRYRASTDTQYF,TGTGCCAGCAGCAGATACAGGGCATCCACAGATACGCAGTATTTT
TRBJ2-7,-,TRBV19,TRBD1,CASSPQPGQITYEQYF,TGTGCCAGTAGCCCCCAGCCGGGACAGATTACCTACGAGCAGTACTTC
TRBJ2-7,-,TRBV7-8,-,CASGIFMRGAYEQYF,TGTGCCAGCGGGATATTTATGCGGGGCGCTTACGAGCAGTACTTC
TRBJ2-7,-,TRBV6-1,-,CASSEVGSYEQYF,TGTGCCAGCAGTGAAGTCGGCTCCTACGAGCAGTACTTC
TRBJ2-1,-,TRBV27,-,CASSYDSIPYNEQFF,TGTGCCAGCAGTTACGACAGTATTCCCTACAATGAGCAGTTCTTC
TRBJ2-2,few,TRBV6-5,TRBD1,CASSLQGYTGELFF,TGTGCCAGCAGCTTACAGGGGTACACCGGGGAGCTGTTTTTT